This T cell receptor beta chain was recovered during a study of T cells in narcolepsy. Study overall: Patients with NT1 or NT2 and healthy control donors were enrolled. Findings of the study overall: Autoreactive clonotypes reportedly recurred in blood of same and different patients, not controls.

Remarks on this clone: As yet, its antigen is unknown.

From germline, CDR1 is LGHNT and CDR2 FRNRAP. The CDR3 runs to 13 residues. Trimming shortened V by 3 bases and J by 8 bases, and 11 bases separated the two germline ends. The table came from immunoSEQ multiplex PCR; TCRdb's copy has only in-frame clones and leaves some out. This table holds tens of thousands of clones, roughly four fifths found once. The specimen sequenced was memory (CD45RA-) CD4+ T cells from blood. The genes are TRBV12-5 and TRBJ1-3, with D possibly matching TRBD1 (5 bases). The receptor was isolated from a human donor in good health. CDR3 bases: TGTGCTAGTGGTTTTGAAGGGGTCGACACCATATATTTT. Its translation: CASGFEGVDTIYF.